This T cell receptor (beta chain) is from a study of cytomegalovirus exposure and HLA in healthy donors. The junction had 8 bases not matched to a gene; V was cut back by 7 bases and J by 4 bases. Germline assignment: CDR1 SNHLY and CDR2 FYNNEI. The CDR3 covers 14 residues. Primers: 60 Vbeta forward and 13 Jbeta reverse. Data came from immunoSEQ multiplex PCR; TCRdb stores just in-frame clones and leaves some out. The repertoire holds 160,000 or so clones, approximately 72% seen once, with 2% to 2.5% in the top ten. Sequencing used PBMCs. The clonotype was recovered from a human donor in good health. The rearrangement links TRBV2 to TRBJ2-7; 9 bases are a match to TRBD1. The CDR3 DNA reads as TGTGCCAGCACAGGGACAGGGTTCTTGTACGAGCAGTACTTC. Protein product: CASTGTGFLYEQYF.